Detailed here is one T cell receptor (beta chain). Its cognate antigen is unknown. Doses given second, at about 4 or about 12 weeks, were pooled. This sample is drawn from a study of T cell responses to AZD1222 COVID-19 vaccine. Study results and limitations: Only six AZD1222 recipients tested seropositive at baseline.

This table comes from immunoSEQ multiplex PCR, and its TCRdb copy is limited to in-frame clones, with some not included. The sample carries 89,000 or so clones, 80% to 95% recorded once. This CDR3 region has 15 residues. The V gene's germline CDR1 is LGHDT and CDR2 YNNKEL (reference sequence). V was clipped by 4 bases and J by 1 base, with 14 bases between them. Material: peripheral blood, obtained 28 days after the second AZD1222 dose. The chain recombines TRBV3-1 (or the pseudogene TRBV3-2) with TRBJ2-7; D ambiguous. This TCR was recovered from an adult who received the AZD1222 COVID-19 vaccine. The CDR3 loop reads CASSPRVRGSYEQYF. The CDR3, as DNA: TGTGCCAGCAGCCCAAGAGTAAGAGGTTCCTACGAGCAGTACTTC.